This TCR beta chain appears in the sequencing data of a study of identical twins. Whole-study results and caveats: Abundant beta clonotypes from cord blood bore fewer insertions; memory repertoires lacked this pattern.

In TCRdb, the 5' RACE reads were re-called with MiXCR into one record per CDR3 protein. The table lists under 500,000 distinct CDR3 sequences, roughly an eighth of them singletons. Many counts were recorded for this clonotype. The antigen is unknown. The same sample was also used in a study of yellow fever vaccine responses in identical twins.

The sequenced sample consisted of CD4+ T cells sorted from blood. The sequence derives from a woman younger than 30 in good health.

CDR3 residues: CASSYSPSGGLYNEQFF. CDR3 coding DNA: TGTGCCAGCAGTTACTCCCCAAGCGGGGGGTTGTACAATGAGCAGTTCTTC. The rearrangement uses TRBV6-6 and TRBJ2-1, with 9 bases that match TRBD2. The germline V gene encodes CDR1 MNHNY and CDR2 SVGAGI (reference sequence). The CDR3 is made up of 17 amino acids. V was clipped by 0 bases and J by 4 bases; unmatched bases: 7.